The 21 T cell receptor beta chains reported below all come from one sample, sequenced in a study of blood T cell repertoires in COVID-19. Assay: immunoSEQ multiplex PCR; the TCRdb copy retains only in-frame clones and omits some. This table has 150,000 to 200,000 clones, around 82% appearing once. The sequenced material came from peripheral blood. The receptor set was obtained from a man aged 55 to 70 with active or convalescent COVID-19.

The chain carries TRBV2 and TRBJ2-5; TRBD2 matches 8 bases. The germline V gene encodes CDR1 SNHLY and CDR2 FYNNEI. After removal of 7 bases from V and 2 bases from J, the junction contained 9 bases not matched to a gene. The CDR3 runs 15 residues. In nucleotides, the CDR3 is TGTGCCAGCACTACCCCGACTAGCGTACAAGAGACCCAGTACTTC. This encodes CASTTPTSVQETQYF.

V usage is TRBV6-2 or TRBV6-3 and J usage is TRBJ2-1, with 9 bases that match TRBD1. With 0 bases clipped from V and 2 bases from J, the junction kept 8 bases outside the gene matches. The CDR3 length is 18 residues. Germline-derived CDR1 and CDR2 are MNHEY and SVGEGT. The CDR3 DNA is TGTGCCAGCAGTTACTCTCCAGGGGACAGGGCACCCTACAATGAGCAGTTCTTC. This codes for CASSYSPGDRAPYNEQFF.

This sequence joins TRBV21-1 and TRBJ2-4; the listed D gene, TRBD1, was not tested against the DNA. TRBV21-1 is labeled a pseudogene. This CDR3 has 18 amino acids. The CDR3, as DNA: TGTGCCAGCAGCAAAGGATGGCCAGGGGCCGGGGCCAAAAACATTCAGTACTTC. Amino acid sequence: CASSKGWPGAGAKNIQYF.

The rearrangement links TRBV9 to TRBJ2-2, with 7 bases identical to TRBD1. Germline CDR1 reads SGDLS; CDR2 reads YYNGEE. The CDR3 loop spans 16 amino acids. Trimming removed 0 bases from V and 0 bases from J; junction bases left unmatched: 2. CDR3 sequence (DNA): TGTGCCAGCAGCGTAGCCGGGACAGCGAACACCGGGGAGCTGTTTTTT. Protein sequence: CASSVAGTANTGELFF.

The chain links TRBV28 to TRBJ1-1; TRBD1 agrees at 10 bases. The CDR3 has 15 residues. Germline V gene lookup returns CDR1 MDHEN and CDR2 SYDVKM. Germline trimming cut 2 bases from V and 4 bases from J; bases unmatched to any gene: 4. DNA of the CDR3: TGTGCCAGCAGTTTAGGGGGACAGGGGAGCACTGAAGCTTTCTTT. This sequence encodes CASSLGGQGSTEAFF.

CDR3 bases: TGCAGCGGGTGGGACAGGGGGAACACTGAAGCTTTCTTT. Protein: CSGWDRGNTEAFF. The chain combines TRBV29-1 with TRBJ1-1; 10 nucleotides align to TRBD1. The CDR3 extends over 13 amino acids. Germline lookup yields CDR1 SQVTM and CDR2 ANQGSEA. Losses at the gene ends were 7 bases for V and 1 base for J; bases not matched to a gene: 3. The full variable domain, its missing parts supplied by reference TRBV29-1 and TRBJ1-1, is SAVISQKPSRDICQRGTSLTIQCQVDSQVTMMFWYRQQPGQSLTLIATANQGSEATYESGFVIDKFPISRPNLTFSTLTVSNMSPEDSSIYLCSGWDRGNTEAFFGQGTRLTVV.

The table lists this clone with a few counts. The rearrangement joins TRBV12-3 or TRBV12-4 to TRBJ2-3; D ambiguous. CDR3 length: 11 amino acids. Between the trimmed V and J ends, which lost 6 bases and 2 bases, there was a span of 3 bases. In DNA form, the CDR3 reads TGTGCCAGCAGCTACACAGATACGCAGTATTTT. Its translation: CASSYTDTQYF.

The rearrangement uses TRBV28 and TRBJ2-7; 12 bases are a match to TRBD1. The V and J ends lost 5 bases and 4 bases, in that order; junction bases with no gene match: 6. The CDR3 extends over 15 amino acids. CDR1 and CDR2 (germline): MDHEN, SYDVKM. In nucleotides, the CDR3 is TGTGCCAGCAGTGCCGGGACAGGGGGCAGGTACGAGCAGTACTTC. Translating gives CASSAGTGGRYEQYF. The full variable domain, rest sourced from reference TRBV28 and TRBJ2-7, is DVKVTQSSRYLVKRTGEKVFLECVQDMDHENMFWYRQDPGLGLRLIYFSYDVKMKEKGDIPEGYSVSREKKERFSLILESASTNQTSMYLCASSAGTGGRYEQYFGPGTRLTVT.

Worth noting for this clone: Different DNA sequences within this sample yield the same CDR3. This chain connects TRBV5-1 to TRBJ2-7, with 7 bases identical to TRBD2. The V gene end was trimmed by 0 bases and the J gene end by 1 base; junction bases not matched to a gene: 4. The CDR3 covers 15 residues. Germline V gene sequence: CDR1 SGHRS, CDR2 YFSETQ. CDR3 loop: CASSLVGGGSYEQYF. In DNA form, the CDR3 reads TGCGCCAGCAGCTTGGTCGGCGGGGGTTCCTACGAGCAGTACTTC.

The chain recombines TRBV2 with TRBJ1-6; perhaps TRBD1 as D (6 bases). The V end lost 7 bases, the J end lost 0 bases, and 13 bases lay between the germline ends. The CDR3 sequence is 16 residues long. The V gene's germline CDR1 is SNHLY and CDR2 FYNNEI. CDR3 loop: CASTRGKSSYNSPLHF. CDR3 DNA: TGTGCCAGCACCAGGGGCAAGAGCTCCTATAATTCACCCCTCCACTTT. Looking up the rest from reference TRBV2 and TRBJ1-6 gives the full variable domain: EPEVTQTPSHQVTQMGQEVILRCVPISNHLYFYWYRQILGQKVEFLVSFYNNEISEKSEIFDDQFSVERPDGSNFTLKIRSTKLEDSAMYFCASTRGKSSYNSPLHFGNGTRLTVT.

The chain combines TRBV19 with TRBJ1-5; 9 nucleotides match TRBD1. Germline V gene data show CDR1 as LNHDA and CDR2 as SQIVND (reference sequence). After removal of 9 bases from V and 5 bases from J, the junction contained 5 bases not matched to a gene. This CDR3 has 13 amino acids. The CDR3, as DNA: TGTGCCAGCGCCGGGACAGGGTATCAGCCCCAGCATTTT. Protein product: CASAGTGYQPQHF.

J is TRBJ2-1 and V is TRBV3-1 (or the pseudogene TRBV3-2); D may be TRBD2 (6 bases). Germline V gene data show CDR1 as LGHDT and CDR2 as YNNKEL (reference sequence). There are 13 residues in the CDR3. The V end lost 4 bases, the J end lost 9 bases, and 13 bases lay between the germline ends. In nucleotides, the CDR3 is TGTGCCAGCAGCCTCGTGGAGGGGACTGAGCAGTTCTTC. Translating it yields CASSLVEGTEQFF.

V gene TRBV13 combines with J gene TRBJ1-5; the D is unclear. Trimming removed 5 bases from V and 4 bases from J, with 12 bases in between. There are 14 residues in the CDR3. Germline values: CDR1 PRHDT, CDR2 FYEKMQ (reference sequence). CDR3 sequence (DNA): TGTGCCAGCAGCCAGGACGGACTTAATCAGCCCCAGCATTTT. This translates into CASSQDGLNQPQHF.

V is TRBV3-1 (or the pseudogene TRBV3-2) and J is TRBJ1-1, with D possibly being TRBD1 (5 bases). Germline CDR1 is LGHDT and CDR2 is YNNKEL (reference sequence). The CDR3 spans 14 residues. V lost 4 bases, J lost 5 bases, and 14 bases lay in between. The CDR3 protein is CASSPSGGRTEAFF. The CDR3 bases are TGTGCCAGCAGCCCCTCCGGGGGTCGGACTGAAGCTTTCTTT.

The chain links TRBV5-1 to TRBJ2-7, with 8 bases matching TRBD1. The V gene end was trimmed by 1 base and the J gene end by 7 bases; junction bases not matched to a gene: 13. From germline, CDR1 is SGHRS and CDR2 YFSETQ. The CDR3 has 16 residues. In DNA, the CDR3 is TGCGCCAGCAGCTTGATTCCCGGGACAGGCGCACTGGAGCAGTACTTC. It codes for CASSLIPGTGALEQYF.

This clone came up once. CDR3: CASSAQGGGSNQPQHF. CDR3 in DNA: TGTGCCAGCAGTGCCCAGGGGGGAGGCAGCAATCAGCCCCAGCATTTT. The chain links TRBV2 to TRBJ1-5, with 7 nucleotides matching TRBD1. With 4 bases clipped from V and 1 base from J, the junction kept 7 bases outside the gene matches. Per the germline V gene, CDR1 is SNHLY and CDR2 is FYNNEI. The CDR3 has 16 amino acids.

The CDR3 DNA follows: TGCGCCAGCAGCTTGGCCAGAGGACAGGGAAGGGAAGCTTTCTTT. Amino acid sequence: CASSLARGQGREAFF. V usage is TRBV5-1 and J usage is TRBJ1-1; TRBD1 matches at 8 bases. The CDR3 runs to 15 residues. Germline loops: CDR1 SGHRS, CDR2 YFSETQ. J gave up 8 bases and V 0 bases, and 9 bases lay outside the gene matches.

The V call is TRBV20-1, the J call TRBJ2-5; 11 bases fit TRBD2. Germline CDR1 DFQATT, CDR2 SNEGSKA (reference sequence). This CDR3 is built from 13 residues. V shed 3 bases and J 5 bases; nucleotides not matched to a gene: 2. The DNA for the CDR3 is TGCAGTGCTAGTACTAGCGGGAGTGAGACCCAGTACTTC. Protein product: CSASTSGSETQYF.

This chain joins TRBV5-5 and TRBJ2-1; 10 positions match TRBD2. The V and J ends lost 4 bases and 7 bases, in that order; junction bases with no gene match: 11. The CDR3 is 16 amino acids. The germline V gene encodes CDR1 SGHKS and CDR2 YYEKEE (reference sequence). The CDR3 loop is CASSRTTSGVTNEQFF. For the CDR3, the DNA is TGTGCCAGCAGCCGCACAACTAGCGGGGTTACTAATGAGCAGTTCTTC.

This chain links TRBV6-5 with TRBJ1-5, with 8 positions matching TRBD1. Germline CDR1 is MNHEY and CDR2 is SVGAGI. The CDR3 contains 14 residues. V shed 7 bases and J 2 bases; nucleotides not matched to a gene: 4. CDR3 protein: CASKPGQGNQPQHF. DNA of the CDR3: TGTGCCAGCAAGCCGGGACAGGGCAATCAGCCCCAGCATTTT.

The chain has TRBV11-2 and TRBJ2-1; D gene unclear. The CDR3 totals 15 residues. With 4 bases removed from V and 0 bases from J, the gap between germline ends came to 10 bases. The germline gives CDR1 SGHAT, CDR2 FQNNGV. The CDR3 protein is CASSSKLPSYNEQFF. CDR3 sequence (DNA): TGTGCCAGCAGCTCGAAGCTGCCCTCCTACAATGAGCAGTTCTTC.